This T cell receptor beta chain was captured by sequencing in a study of early T cells in non-severe SARS-CoV-2 infection. Overall study: Sequenced material consisted of bulk RNA (from unsorted whole blood), and chains were unpaired.

Germline V gene data show CDR1 as SGHNT and CDR2 as YYREEE (reference sequence). V was pared by 1 base and J by 1 base, with 8 bases between. This CDR3 contains 15 residues. Whole-study results and caveats: Missing private and CD4 specificities, VDJdb matching favored anti-spike CD8 responses.

Each single cDNA molecule received a unique molecular identifier. A single record per CDR3 protein comes from TCRdb applying MiXCR to the 5' RACE reads. In the table there are 35,000 to 40,000 distinct CDR3 sequences, 3.5% to 5% of which are singletons. This clonotype was recorded a few times. The antigen remains unidentified. V gene TRBV5-4 combines with J gene TRBJ2-2; D might be TRBD2 (5 bases). The material sequenced was whole blood. This TCR was recovered from an adult who was a healthcare worker with PCR-confirmed SARS-CoV-2 infection or an uninfected control (not recorded which). The CDR3, as DNA: TGTGCCAGCAGCTTGCGGGAACAGAACACCGGGGAGCTGTTTTTT. Its protein product is CASSLREQNTGELFF.